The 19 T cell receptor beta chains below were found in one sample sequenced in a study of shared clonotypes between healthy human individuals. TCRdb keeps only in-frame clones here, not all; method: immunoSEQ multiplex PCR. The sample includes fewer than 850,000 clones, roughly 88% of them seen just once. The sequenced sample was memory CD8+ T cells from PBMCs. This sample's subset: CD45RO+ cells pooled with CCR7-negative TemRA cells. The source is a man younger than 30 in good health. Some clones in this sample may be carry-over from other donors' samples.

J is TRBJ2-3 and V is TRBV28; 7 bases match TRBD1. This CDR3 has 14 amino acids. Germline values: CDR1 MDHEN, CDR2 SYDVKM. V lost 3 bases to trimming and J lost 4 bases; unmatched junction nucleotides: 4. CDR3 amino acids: CASSFGQGADTQYF. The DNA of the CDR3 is TGTGCCAGCAGTTTCGGGCAGGGGGCAGATACGCAGTATTTT.

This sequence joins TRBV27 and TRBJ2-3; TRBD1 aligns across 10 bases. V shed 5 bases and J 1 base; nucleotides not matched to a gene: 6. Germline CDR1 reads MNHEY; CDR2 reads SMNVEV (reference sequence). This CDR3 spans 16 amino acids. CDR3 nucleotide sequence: TGTGCCAGCAGTCTGCAAGGGACAGGGGGCACAGATACGCAGTATTTT. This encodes CASSLQGTGGTDTQYF.

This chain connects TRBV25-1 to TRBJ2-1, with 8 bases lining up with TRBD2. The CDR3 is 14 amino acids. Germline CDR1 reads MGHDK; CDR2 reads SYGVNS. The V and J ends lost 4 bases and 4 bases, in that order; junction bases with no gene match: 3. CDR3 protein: CASSVTSGYNEQFF. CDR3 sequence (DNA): TGTGCCAGCAGTGTAACTAGCGGTTACAATGAGCAGTTCTTC.

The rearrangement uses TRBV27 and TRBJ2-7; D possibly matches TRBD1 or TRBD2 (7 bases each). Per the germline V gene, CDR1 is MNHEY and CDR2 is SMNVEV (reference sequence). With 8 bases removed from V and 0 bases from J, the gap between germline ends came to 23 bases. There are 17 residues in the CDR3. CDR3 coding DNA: TGTGCCAGCGGTCGTGGGGAGGGGGCCCTATTCTCCTACGAGCAGTACTTC. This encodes CASGRGEGALFSYEQYF.

The CDR3 loop is CASSLSRIYGYTF. CDR3 bases: TGTGCCAGCAGCCTAAGCAGGATCTATGGCTACACCTTC. The J gene is TRBJ1-2, the V gene TRBV7-9; D uncertain. The CDR3 contains 13 residues. Per the germline V gene, CDR1 is SEHNR and CDR2 is FQNEAQ (reference sequence). V was shortened by 5 bases and J by 4 bases, with 11 bases between the two germline ends.

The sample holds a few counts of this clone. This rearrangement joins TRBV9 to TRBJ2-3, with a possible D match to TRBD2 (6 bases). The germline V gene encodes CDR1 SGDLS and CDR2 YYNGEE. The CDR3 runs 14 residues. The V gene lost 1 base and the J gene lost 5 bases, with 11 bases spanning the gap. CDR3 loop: CASSVLEGLDTQYF. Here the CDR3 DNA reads TGTGCCAGCAGCGTATTAGAGGGACTAGATACGCAGTATTTT.

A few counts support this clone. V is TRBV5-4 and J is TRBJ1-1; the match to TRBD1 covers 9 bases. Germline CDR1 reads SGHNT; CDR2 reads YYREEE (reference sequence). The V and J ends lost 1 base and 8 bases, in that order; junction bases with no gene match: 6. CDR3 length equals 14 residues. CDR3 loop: CASSLSYGQGEAFF. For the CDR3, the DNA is TGTGCCAGCAGCTTGTCGTACGGACAGGGGGAAGCTTTCTTT.

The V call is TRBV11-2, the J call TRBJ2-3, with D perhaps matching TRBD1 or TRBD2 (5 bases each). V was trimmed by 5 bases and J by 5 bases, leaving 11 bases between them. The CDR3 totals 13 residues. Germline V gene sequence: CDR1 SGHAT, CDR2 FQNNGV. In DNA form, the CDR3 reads TGTGCCAGCAGCCTTGGGACGGGAGATACGCAGTATTTT. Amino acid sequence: CASSLGTGDTQYF. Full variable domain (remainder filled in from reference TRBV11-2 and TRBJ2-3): EAGVAQSPRYKIIEKRQSVAFWCNPISGHATLYWYQQILGQGPKLLIQFQNNGVVDDSQLPKDRFSAERLKGVDSTLKIQPAKLEDSAVYLCASSLGTGDTQYFGPGTRLTVL.

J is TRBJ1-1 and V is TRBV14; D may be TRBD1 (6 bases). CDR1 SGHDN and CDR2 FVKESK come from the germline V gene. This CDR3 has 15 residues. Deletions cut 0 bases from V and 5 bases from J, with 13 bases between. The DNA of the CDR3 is TGTGCCAGCAGCCAAGAAACAGGGAGGAGAACTGAAGCTTTCTTT. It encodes CASSQETGRRTEAFF.

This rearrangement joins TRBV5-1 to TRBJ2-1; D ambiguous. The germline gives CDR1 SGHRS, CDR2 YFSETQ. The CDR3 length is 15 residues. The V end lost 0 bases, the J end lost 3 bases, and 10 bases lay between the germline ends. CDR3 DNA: TGCGCCAGCAGCTTGGAAAATGGCGGCTACAATGAGCAGTTCTTC. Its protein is CASSLENGGYNEQFF.

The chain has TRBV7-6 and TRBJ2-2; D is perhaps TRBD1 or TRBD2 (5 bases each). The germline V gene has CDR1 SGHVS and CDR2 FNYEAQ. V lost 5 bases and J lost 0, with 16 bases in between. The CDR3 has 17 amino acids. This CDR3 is CASSSQVGVANTGELFF. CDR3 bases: TGTGCCAGCAGCAGTCAAGTGGGGGTTGCGAACACCGGGGAGCTGTTTTTT.

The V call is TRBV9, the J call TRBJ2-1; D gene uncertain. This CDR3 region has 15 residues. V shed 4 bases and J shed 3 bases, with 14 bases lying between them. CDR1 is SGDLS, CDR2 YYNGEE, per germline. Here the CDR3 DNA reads TGTGCCAGCAGCCTTGGGGTAGCCTACTACAATGAGCAGTTCTTC. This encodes CASSLGVAYYNEQFF.

The CDR3 sequence is CASSLTLGRNTGELFF. CDR3 nucleotides: TGTGCCAGCAGCTTGACCTTAGGTAGAAACACCGGGGAGCTGTTTTTT. J is TRBJ2-2 and V is TRBV5-6, with unresolved D. Germline-derived CDR1 and CDR2 are SGHDT and YYEEEE. This CDR3 has 16 amino acids. V lost 1 base and J lost 2, with 12 bases in between.

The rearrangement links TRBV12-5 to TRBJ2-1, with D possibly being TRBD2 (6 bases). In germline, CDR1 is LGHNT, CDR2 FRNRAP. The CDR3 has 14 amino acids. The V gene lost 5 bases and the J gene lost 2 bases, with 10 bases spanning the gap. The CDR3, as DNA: TGTGCTAGTGGTAACGGGGGACCCTACAATGAGCAGTTCTTC. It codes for CASGNGGPYNEQFF.

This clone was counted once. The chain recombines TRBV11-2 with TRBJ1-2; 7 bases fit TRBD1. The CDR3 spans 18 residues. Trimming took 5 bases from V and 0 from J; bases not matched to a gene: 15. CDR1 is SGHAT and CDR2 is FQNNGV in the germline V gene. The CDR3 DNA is TGTGCCAGCAGCGCTATGGACAGGTTTATGGCTTCTAACTATGGCTACACCTTC. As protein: CASSAMDRFMASNYGYTF.

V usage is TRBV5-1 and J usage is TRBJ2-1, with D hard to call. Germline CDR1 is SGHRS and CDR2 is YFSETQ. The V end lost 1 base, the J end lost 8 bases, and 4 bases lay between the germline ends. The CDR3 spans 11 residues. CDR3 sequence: CASSLSYEQFF. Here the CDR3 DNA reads TGCGCCAGCAGCTTGAGTTATGAGCAGTTCTTC.

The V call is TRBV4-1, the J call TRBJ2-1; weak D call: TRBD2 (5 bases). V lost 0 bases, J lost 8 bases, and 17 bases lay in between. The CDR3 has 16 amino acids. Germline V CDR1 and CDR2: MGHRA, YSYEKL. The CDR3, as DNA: TGCGCCAGCAGCCAAGATTGGATTAGCGTCCTAGATGAGCAGTTCTTC. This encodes CASSQDWISVLDEQFF.

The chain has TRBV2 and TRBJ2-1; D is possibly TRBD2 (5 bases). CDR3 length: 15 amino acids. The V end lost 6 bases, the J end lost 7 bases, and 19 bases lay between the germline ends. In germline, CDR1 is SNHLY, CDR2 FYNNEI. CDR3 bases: TGTGCCAGCAGAGCTCTAGCCCGCAGTAATAATGAGCAGTTCTTC. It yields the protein CASRALARSNNEQFF.

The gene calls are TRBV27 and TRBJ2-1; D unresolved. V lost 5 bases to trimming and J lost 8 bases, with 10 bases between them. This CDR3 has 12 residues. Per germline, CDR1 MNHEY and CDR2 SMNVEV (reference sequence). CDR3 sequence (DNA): TGTGCCAGCAGTGGCTCGTGGGATGAGCAGTTCTTC. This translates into CASSGSWDEQFF.